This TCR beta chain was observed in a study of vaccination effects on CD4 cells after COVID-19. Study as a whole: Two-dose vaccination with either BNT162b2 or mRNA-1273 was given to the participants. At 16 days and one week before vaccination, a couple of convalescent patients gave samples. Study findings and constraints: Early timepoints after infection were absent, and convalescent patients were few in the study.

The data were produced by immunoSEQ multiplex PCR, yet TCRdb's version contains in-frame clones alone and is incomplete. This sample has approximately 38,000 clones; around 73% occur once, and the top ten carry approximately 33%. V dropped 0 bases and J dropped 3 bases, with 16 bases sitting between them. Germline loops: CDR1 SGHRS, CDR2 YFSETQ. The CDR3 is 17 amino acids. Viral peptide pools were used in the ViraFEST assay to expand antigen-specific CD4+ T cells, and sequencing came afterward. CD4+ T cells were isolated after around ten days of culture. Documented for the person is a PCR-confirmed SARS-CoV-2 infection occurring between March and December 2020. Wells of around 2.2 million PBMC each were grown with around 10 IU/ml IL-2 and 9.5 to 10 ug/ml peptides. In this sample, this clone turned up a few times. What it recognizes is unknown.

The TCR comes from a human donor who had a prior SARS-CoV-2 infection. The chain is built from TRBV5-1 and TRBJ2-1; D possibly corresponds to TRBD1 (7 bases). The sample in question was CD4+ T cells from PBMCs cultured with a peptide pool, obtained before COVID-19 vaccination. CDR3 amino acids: CASSLGLAGGLYNEQFF. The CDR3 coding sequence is TGCGCCAGCAGCTTGGGGCTCGCAGGGGGGCTCTACAATGAGCAGTTCTTC.